What follows are 24 T cell receptor beta chains derived from one specimen sequenced in a study of cytomegalovirus exposure and HLA in healthy donors. PCR was performed using 60 Vbeta and 13 Jbeta primers. Profiling relied on immunoSEQ multiplex PCR, and the TCRdb table lists in-frame clones only, not all of them. This table holds over 150,000 clones, around four fifths found once. Sample: PBMCs. The receptors were gathered from a woman aged 45 to 65 in good health and CMV-seropositive.

The rearrangement links TRBV30 to TRBJ2-3, with TRBD2 matching over 8 bases. The junction had 4 bases not matched to a gene; V was cut back by 0 bases and J by 2 bases. The CDR3 runs 15 residues. Germline V gives CDR1 GTSNPN, CDR2 SVGIG (reference sequence). The CDR3 DNA reads TGTGCCTGGAGTGTTAATAGCGGGGTCACAGATACGCAGTATTTT. Translation: CAWSVNSGVTDTQYF. Supplemented by reference TRBV30 and TRBJ2-3, the full variable domain reads SQTIHQWPATLVQPVGSPLSLECTVEGTSNPNLYWYRQAAGRGLQLLFYSVGIGQISSEVPQNLSASRPQDRQFILSSKKLLLSDSGFYLCAWSVNSGVTDTQYFGPGTRLTVL.

This chain joins TRBV5-1 and TRBJ2-7, with D maybe TRBD2 (6 bases). Germline lookup yields CDR1 SGHRS and CDR2 YFSETQ. V lost 0 bases to trimming and J lost 0 bases, with 16 bases between them. The CDR3 has 17 residues. CDR3 sequence: CASSLGGGVRRSYEQYF. The CDR3, as DNA: TGCGCCAGCAGCTTGGGTGGCGGGGTCAGGCGCTCCTACGAGCAGTACTTC.

V and J are TRBV27 and TRBJ1-1; perhaps TRBD1 as D (6 bases). Germline V CDR1 and CDR2: MNHEY, SMNVEV (reference sequence). The germline V and J ends were trimmed by 2 bases and 5 bases, with 12 bases remaining between them. The CDR3 spans 14 residues. CDR3: CASSLGAGVTEAFF. The CDR3 DNA reads TGTGCCAGCAGTTTAGGGGCAGGGGTTACTGAAGCTTTCTTT.

CDR3 DNA sequence: TGTGCCAGCTCACCGATTAGCGGGGGGAATGAGCAGTTCTTC. This translates into CASSPISGGNEQFF. The J gene is TRBJ2-1, the V gene TRBV18; TRBD2 matches at 10 bases. Trimming cost V 3 bases and J 7 bases; bases outside gene matches: 3. The germline CDR1 and CDR2 sequences are KGHSH and LQKENI. The CDR3 extends over 14 amino acids.

In regard to this clone: The sample contains more than one DNA sequence encoding this CDR3. The chain uses TRBV20-1 and TRBJ1-3; D remains ambiguous. Germline-derived CDR1 and CDR2 are DFQATT and SNEGSKA (reference sequence). There are 11 residues in the CDR3. The germline V and J ends were trimmed by 4 bases and 4 bases, with 5 bases remaining between them. The CDR3 coding sequence is TGCAGTGCTAAGACAGGAAACACCATATATTTT. Translated: CSAKTGNTIYF.

There are a few counts of this clone. The chain links TRBV25-1 to TRBJ1-2; D remains ambiguous. Between the trimmed V and J ends, which lost 6 bases and 4 bases, there was a span of 9 bases. The CDR3 loop spans 12 amino acids. Germline CDR1 and CDR2: MGHDK and SYGVNS. The CDR3 reads CASRGGSYGYTF. DNA for the CDR3: TGTGCCAGCAGAGGAGGGAGCTATGGCTACACCTTC.

The chain links TRBV30 to TRBJ1-3, with TRBD1 matching 7 bases. Germline V lookup: CDR1 GTSNPN, CDR2 SVGIG (reference sequence). V gave up 1 base and J gave up 16 bases; unmatched junction bases: 10. The CDR3 has 12 residues. CDR3 region: CAWSALTGFRYF. Here the CDR3 DNA reads TGTGCCTGGAGTGCCCTGACAGGGTTTCGTTATTTT.

Worth noting for this clone: Other DNA sequences in the same sample also yield this CDR3. The chain links TRBV5-1 to TRBJ2-3, with 16 bases lining up with TRBD2. Looked up from germline, CDR1 is SGHRS and CDR2 is YFSETQ. The CDR3 has 16 amino acids. V trimming: 3 bases; J trimming: 4 bases; junction bases outside the gene matches: 2. The CDR3 DNA reads as TGCGCCAGCAGCTCGGGGACTAGCGGGGGGGCAGATACGCAGTATTTT. Amino acids: CASSSGTSGGADTQYF.

The chain combines TRBV30 with TRBJ1-1, with TRBD1 as a possible D gene (5 bases). Trimming took 2 bases from V and 3 from J, leaving 22 bases between them. Germline V gives CDR1 GTSNPN, CDR2 SVGIG (reference sequence). This CDR3 contains 17 residues. DNA of the CDR3: TGTGCCTGGAGTCGCGGGACTGCTTATTTTACGGACACTGAAGCTTTCTTT. This encodes CAWSRGTAYFTDTEAFF.

The V and J genes are TRBV6-1 and TRBJ1-1; TRBD1 matches 9 bases. From germline, CDR1 is MNHNS and CDR2 SASEGT. The CDR3 consists of 15 residues. V lost 5 bases and J lost 4; bases outside the gene matches: 8. DNA of the CDR3: TGTGCCAGCAGTTGGACAGGGGCAGCGGCCACTGAAGCTTTCTTT. This encodes CASSWTGAAATEAFF.

The chain is built from TRBV19 and TRBJ1-2, with 8 bases that match TRBD1. The germline CDR1 and CDR2 sequences are LNHDA and SQIVND (reference sequence). This CDR3 comprises 12 residues. The V and J ends lost 10 bases and 4 bases, in that order; junction bases with no gene match: 5. CDR3 sequence (DNA): TGTGCCACCCGGGACAGGAGCTATGGCTACACCTTC. Amino acid sequence: CATRDRSYGYTF.

This chain joins TRBV27 and TRBJ2-3; 7 bases fit TRBD2. CDR1 is MNHEY, CDR2 SMNVEV, per germline (reference sequence). CDR3 length equals 14 residues. V lost 3 bases and J lost 2; bases outside the gene matches: 2. The CDR3 spells CASSFGRPTDTQYF. The DNA for the CDR3 is TGTGCCAGCAGTTTCGGGAGGCCCACAGATACGCAGTATTTT.

The V gene is TRBV19, the J gene TRBJ2-2; D perhaps matches TRBD2 (5 bases). Germline CDR1 and CDR2: LNHDA and SQIVND (reference sequence). V lost 6 bases to trimming and J lost 0 bases, with 14 bases between them. The CDR3 contains 16 residues. Written as DNA, the CDR3 is TGTGCCAGTAGGAAAGGGAGAATAACGAACACCGGGGAGCTGTTTTTT. Protein product: CASRKGRITNTGELFF.

The V and J genes are TRBV12-5 and TRBJ2-1; D uncertain. V shed 2 bases and J shed 5 bases, with 7 bases lying between them. Germline lookup yields CDR1 LGHNT and CDR2 FRNRAP. CDR3 length: 13 amino acids. The CDR3 DNA reads as TGTGCTAGTGGTTTGAGAGAAGACAATGAGCAGTTCTTC. Its translation: CASGLREDNEQFF.

The V call is TRBV7-2, the J call TRBJ1-3, with TRBD1 matching over 7 bases. CDR1 and CDR2 (germline): SGHTA, FQGNSA. Trimming at V came to 1 base and at J to 7 bases, leaving 7 bases not matched to a gene. This CDR3 is built from 15 residues. CDR3 nucleotide sequence: TGTGCCAGCAGCTTAGATGGACAGACAGGGAACACCATATATTTT. Protein product: CASSLDGQTGNTIYF.

V usage is TRBV10-3 and J usage is TRBJ1-6; 10 bases line up with TRBD1. The CDR3 sequence is 14 residues long. V lost 8 bases, J lost 7 bases, and 5 bases stayed unmatched. In germline, CDR1 is ENHRY, CDR2 SYGVKD. The DNA of the CDR3 is TGTGCCATCCGAGGACAGGGGGGAAATTCACCCCTCCACTTT. Encoded protein: CAIRGQGGNSPLHF.

Only one count was recorded for this clone. V gene TRBV29-1 combines with J gene TRBJ2-7, with 8 bases fitting TRBD1. This CDR3 has 15 amino acids. Germline loops: CDR1 SQVTM, CDR2 ANQGSEA. Trimming cost V 4 bases and J 2 bases; bases outside gene matches: 10. The CDR3 is CSVVGGQGVPYEQYF. The CDR3 nucleotides are TGCAGCGTTGTTGGAGGACAGGGCGTTCCCTACGAGCAGTACTTC.

V is TRBV19 and J is TRBJ1-2, with 8 bases lining up with TRBD1. The germline CDR1 and CDR2 sequences are LNHDA and SQIVND (reference sequence). The CDR3 has 18 residues. The V gene end was trimmed by 1 base and the J gene end by 0 bases; junction bases not matched to a gene: 10. The CDR3 nucleotides are TGTGCCAGTAGTATAGTCCTCTTCGGGACAGGATCTAACTATGGCTACACCTTC. Protein: CASSIVLFGTGSNYGYTF.

J is TRBJ1-3 and V is TRBV25-1; possible D gene TRBD1, 5 bases. Germline V gene lookup returns CDR1 MGHDK and CDR2 SYGVNS. The CDR3 extends over 14 amino acids. The V end lost 4 bases, the J end lost 4 bases, and 11 bases lay between the germline ends. The CDR3 region has the DNA TGTGCCAGCAGTGGCCGGGGGTACGGAAACACCATATATTTT. Translating gives CASSGRGYGNTIYF.

As to this clone: The germline gene is not matched at one end of the junction; a read error may be the cause. J is TRBJ2-5 and V is TRBV7-9; weak D call: TRBD1 (6 bases). This CDR3 is built from 15 residues. CDR1 and CDR2 from the germline V gene are SEHNR and FQNEAQ (reference sequence). The CDR3, as DNA: TGTTCCAGCAGCCCGACCGGGACACGGAAAGGGACCCAGTACTTC. It codes for CSSSPTGTRKGTQYF.

CDR3 DNA: TGTGCCAGCAGCTTGACTAGCGAAGTCCAAGAGACCCAGTACTTC. Translation: CASSLTSEVQETQYF. The J gene is TRBJ2-5, the V gene TRBV11-1, with TRBD2 matching 8 bases. The ends lost 3 bases at V and 1 base at J; junction bases unmatched: 4. This CDR3 is built from 15 residues. The germline V gene encodes CDR1 SGHAT and CDR2 FQDESV (reference sequence).

This clone showed up just a few times. The V call is TRBV6-5, the J call TRBJ1-5; TRBD1 aligns across 7 bases. Germline trimming cut 6 bases from V and 2 bases from J; bases unmatched to any gene: 7. This CDR3 is built from 15 residues. CDR1 MNHEY and CDR2 SVGAGI come from the germline V gene. The CDR3 protein is CASSRDRARNQPQHF. DNA of the CDR3: TGTGCCAGCAGCAGAGACAGGGCGCGCAATCAGCCCCAGCATTTT.

Turning to this clone: The identical CDR3 is also encoded by other nucleotide sequences in the sample. The chain employs TRBV9 and TRBJ1-1; D is possibly TRBD1 (6 bases). CDR3 length equals 13 residues. V dropped 0 bases and J dropped 3 bases, with 6 bases sitting between them. CDR1 is SGDLS and CDR2 is YYNGEE in the germline V gene. Here the CDR3 reads CASSVAGDTEAFF. CDR3 DNA sequence: TGTGCCAGCAGCGTAGCAGGGGACACTGAAGCTTTCTTT.

This clone turned up a few times. V gene TRBV6-1 combines with J gene TRBJ2-7; D not resolved. CDR3 size: 13 residues. The V end was cut by 10 bases, the J end by 0 bases, with 13 bases between. Germline-derived CDR1 and CDR2 are MNHNS and SASEGT. CDR3 sequence (DNA): TGTGCCACCCTGTTGGCGGCCTCCTACGAGCAGTACTTC. Its translation: CATLLAASYEQYF.